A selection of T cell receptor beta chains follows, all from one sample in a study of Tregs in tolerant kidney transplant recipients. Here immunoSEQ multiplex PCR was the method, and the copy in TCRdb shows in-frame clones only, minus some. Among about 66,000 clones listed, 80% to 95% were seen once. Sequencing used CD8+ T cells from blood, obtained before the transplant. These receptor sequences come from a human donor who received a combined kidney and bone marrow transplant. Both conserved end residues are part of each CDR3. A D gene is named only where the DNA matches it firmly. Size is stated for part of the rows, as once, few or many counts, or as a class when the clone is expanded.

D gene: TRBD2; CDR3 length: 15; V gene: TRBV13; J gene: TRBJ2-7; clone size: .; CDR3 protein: CASSLRSGRADEQYF; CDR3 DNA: TGTGCCAGCAGCTTGAGGAGCGGGAGGGCCGACGAGCAGTACTTC
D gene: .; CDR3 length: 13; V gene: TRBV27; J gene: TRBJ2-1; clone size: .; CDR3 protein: CASRPLENNEQFF; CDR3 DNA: TGTGCCAGCAGGCCCCTTGAGAACAATGAGCAGTTCTTC
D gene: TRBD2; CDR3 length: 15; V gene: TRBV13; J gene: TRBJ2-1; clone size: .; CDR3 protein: CASSLGAGVNNEQFF; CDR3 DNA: TGTGCCAGCAGCTTAGGGGCGGGGGTAAACAATGAGCAGTTCTTC
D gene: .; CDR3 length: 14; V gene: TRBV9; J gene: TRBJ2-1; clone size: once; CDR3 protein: CASSVVGERPEQFF; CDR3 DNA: TGTGCCAGCAGCGTAGTGGGAGAGAGGCCTGAGCAGTTCTTC
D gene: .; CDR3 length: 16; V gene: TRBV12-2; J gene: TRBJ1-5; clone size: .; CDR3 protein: CASRSSRDSYNQPQHF; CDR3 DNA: TGTGCAAGTCGCTCCAGCCGGGACAGTTACAATCAGCCCCAGCATTTT
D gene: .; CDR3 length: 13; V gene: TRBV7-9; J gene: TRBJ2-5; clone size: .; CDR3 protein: CASPKGLPETQYF; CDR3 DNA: TGTGCCAGCCCGAAGGGGCTCCCGGAGACCCAGTACTTC
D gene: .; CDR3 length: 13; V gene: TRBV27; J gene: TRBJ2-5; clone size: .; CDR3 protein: CASSLGPGETQYF; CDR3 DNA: TGTGCCAGCAGTTTAGGCCCCGGGGAGACCCAGTACTTC
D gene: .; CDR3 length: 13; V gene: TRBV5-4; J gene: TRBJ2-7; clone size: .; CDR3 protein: CASSLRPDYEQYF; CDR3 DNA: TGTGCCAGCAGCTTGCGTCCAGACTACGAGCAGTACTTC
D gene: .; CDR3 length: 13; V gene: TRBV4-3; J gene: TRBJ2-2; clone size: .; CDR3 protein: CASSQVSPGELFF; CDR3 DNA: TGCGCCAGCAGCCAAGTCAGTCCCGGGGAGCTGTTTTTT
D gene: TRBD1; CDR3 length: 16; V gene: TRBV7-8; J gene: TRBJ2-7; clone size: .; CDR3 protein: CASSYLGGVNGYEQYF; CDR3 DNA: TGTGCCAGCAGCTACCTAGGGGGCGTCAATGGCTACGAGCAGTACTTC
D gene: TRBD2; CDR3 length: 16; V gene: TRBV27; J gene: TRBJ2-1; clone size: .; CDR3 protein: CASTTSGYSSYNEQFF; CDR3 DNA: TGTGCCAGTACGACTAGCGGGTATAGCTCCTACAATGAGCAGTTCTTC
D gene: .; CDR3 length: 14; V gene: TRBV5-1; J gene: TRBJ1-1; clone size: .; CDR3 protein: CASVEGLMNTEAFF; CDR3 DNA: TGCGCCAGCGTGGAGGGTTTAATGAACACTGAAGCTTTCTTT
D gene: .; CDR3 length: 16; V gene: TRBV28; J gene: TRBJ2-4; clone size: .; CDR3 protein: CASSLTGVRAKNIQYF; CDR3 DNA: TGTGCCAGCAGTCTGACCGGGGTGAGGGCCAAAAACATTCAGTACTTC
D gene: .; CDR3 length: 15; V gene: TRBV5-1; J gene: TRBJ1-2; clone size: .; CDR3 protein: CASSPHPEVQNGYTF; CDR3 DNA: TGCGCCAGCAGCCCCCACCCTGAGGTACAAAATGGCTACACCTTC
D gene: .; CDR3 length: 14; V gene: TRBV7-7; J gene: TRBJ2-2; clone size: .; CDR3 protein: CATTSFSGTGELFF; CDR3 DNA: TGTGCCACCACTAGCTTTTCGGGCACCGGGGAGCTGTTTTTT
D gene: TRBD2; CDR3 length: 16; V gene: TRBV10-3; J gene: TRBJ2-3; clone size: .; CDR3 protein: CAIREVAGGPTDTQYF; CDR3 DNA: TGTGCCATCAGGGAAGTAGCGGGAGGGCCGACAGATACGCAGTATTTT
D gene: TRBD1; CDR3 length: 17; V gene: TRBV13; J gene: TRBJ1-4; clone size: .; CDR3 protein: CASSPIIQGAVSGKLFF; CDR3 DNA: TGTGCCAGCAGCCCAATAATACAGGGGGCCGTATCGGGAAAACTGTTTTTT
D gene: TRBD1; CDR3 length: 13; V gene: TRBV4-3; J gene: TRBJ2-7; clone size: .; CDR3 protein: CASSQGTEFEQYF; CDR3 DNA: TGCGCCAGCAGCCAGGGGACAGAGTTTGAGCAGTACTTC
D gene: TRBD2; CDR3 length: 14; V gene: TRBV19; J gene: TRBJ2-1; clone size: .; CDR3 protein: CASTYSGGVNEQFF; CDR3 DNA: TGTGCCAGTACATATAGCGGGGGGGTCAATGAGCAGTTCTTC
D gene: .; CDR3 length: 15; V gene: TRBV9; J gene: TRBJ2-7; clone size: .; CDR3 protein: CASSPWTDPSYEQYF; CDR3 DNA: TGTGCCAGCAGCCCTTGGACAGACCCTAGCTACGAGCAGTACTTC
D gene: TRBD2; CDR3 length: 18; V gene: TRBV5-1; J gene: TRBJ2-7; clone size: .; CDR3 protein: CASSLRGVRREVTYEQYF; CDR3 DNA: TGCGCCAGCAGCTTGAGGGGTGTTCGGCGGGAGGTCACCTACGAGCAGTACTTC
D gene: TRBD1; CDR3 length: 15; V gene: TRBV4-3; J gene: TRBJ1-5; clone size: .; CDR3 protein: CASSRNRGPNQPQHF; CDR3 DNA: TGCGCCAGCAGCCGAAACAGGGGGCCCAATCAGCCCCAGCATTTT
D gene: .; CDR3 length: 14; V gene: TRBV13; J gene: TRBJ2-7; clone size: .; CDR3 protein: CASSPRGNPYEQYF; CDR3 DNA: TGTGCCAGCAGCCCACGGGGGAATCCCTACGAGCAGTACTTC
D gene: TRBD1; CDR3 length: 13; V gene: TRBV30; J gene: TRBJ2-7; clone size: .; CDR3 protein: CAWSVQGYYEQYF; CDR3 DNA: TGTGCCTGGAGTGTACAGGGGTACTACGAGCAGTACTTC
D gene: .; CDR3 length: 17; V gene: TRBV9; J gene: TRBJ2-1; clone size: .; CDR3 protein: CASSVDPTLSSYNEQFF; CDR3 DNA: TGTGCCAGCAGCGTAGACCCTACTTTGAGCTCCTACAATGAGCAGTTCTTC
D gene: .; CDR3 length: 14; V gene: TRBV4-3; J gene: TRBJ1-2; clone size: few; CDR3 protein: CASSQPGLDYGYTF; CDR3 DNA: TGCGCCAGCAGCCAACCGGGTTTGGACTATGGCTACACCTTC
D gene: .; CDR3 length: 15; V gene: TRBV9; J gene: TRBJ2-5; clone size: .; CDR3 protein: CASSPSGLSQETQYF; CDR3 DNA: TGTGCCAGCAGCCCCAGCGGTCTGTCCCAAGAGACCCAGTACTTC
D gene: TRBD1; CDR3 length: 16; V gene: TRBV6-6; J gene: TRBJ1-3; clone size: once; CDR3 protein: CASSIRQGSSGNTIYF; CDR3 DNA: TGTGCCAGCAGTATAAGACAGGGAAGCTCTGGAAACACCATATATTTT
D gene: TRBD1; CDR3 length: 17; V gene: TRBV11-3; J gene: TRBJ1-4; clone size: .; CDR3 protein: CASSFRVGTGFNEKLFF; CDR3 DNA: TGTGCCAGCAGCTTTCGCGTCGGGACAGGGTTTAATGAAAAACTGTTTTTT
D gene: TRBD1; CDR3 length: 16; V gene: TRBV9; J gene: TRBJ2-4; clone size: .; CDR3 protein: CASSPPGQGAKNIQYF; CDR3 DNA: TGTGCCAGCAGCCCCCCGGGACAGGGGGCCAAAAACATTCAGTACTTC
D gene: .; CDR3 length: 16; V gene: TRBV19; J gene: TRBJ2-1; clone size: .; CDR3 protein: CASSILQGSTYNEQFF; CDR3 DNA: TGTGCCAGTAGTATATTGCAGGGGTCCACCTACAATGAGCAGTTCTTC
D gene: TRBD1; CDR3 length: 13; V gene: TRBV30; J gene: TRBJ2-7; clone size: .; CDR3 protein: CAWRRTGAYEQYF; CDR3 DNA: TGTGCCTGGAGGCGGACAGGGGCCTACGAGCAGTACTTC
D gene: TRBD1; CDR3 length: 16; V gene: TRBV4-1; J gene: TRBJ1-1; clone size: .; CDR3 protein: CASSQGGGQGNTEAFF; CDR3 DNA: TGCGCCAGCAGCCAAGGGGGGGGACAGGGCAACACTGAAGCTTTCTTT
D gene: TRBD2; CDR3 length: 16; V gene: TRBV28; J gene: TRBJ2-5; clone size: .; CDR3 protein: CASSPRPGLAGETQYF; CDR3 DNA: TGTGCCAGCAGTCCCCGCCCGGGACTAGCGGGTGAGACCCAGTACTTC
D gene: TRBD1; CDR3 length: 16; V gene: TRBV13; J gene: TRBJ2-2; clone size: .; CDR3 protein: CASSKHPGQGIGELFF; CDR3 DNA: TGTGCCAGCAGCAAACACCCGGGACAGGGTATCGGGGAGCTGTTTTTT
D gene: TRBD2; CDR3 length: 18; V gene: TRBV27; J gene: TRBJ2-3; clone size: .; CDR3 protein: CASRGLAGLFRDTDTQYF; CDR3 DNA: TGTGCCAGCAGAGGACTAGCGGGACTTTTTAGGGACACAGATACGCAGTATTTT
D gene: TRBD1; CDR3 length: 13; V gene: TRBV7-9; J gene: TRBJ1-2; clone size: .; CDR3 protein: CASSLGQGDGYTF; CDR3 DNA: TGTGCCAGCAGCTTAGGACAGGGAGATGGCTACACCTTC
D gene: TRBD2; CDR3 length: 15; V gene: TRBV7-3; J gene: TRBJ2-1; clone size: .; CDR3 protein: CASSRLAGGTDEQFF; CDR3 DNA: TGTGCCAGCAGCAGACTAGCGGGAGGAACGGATGAGCAGTTCTTC
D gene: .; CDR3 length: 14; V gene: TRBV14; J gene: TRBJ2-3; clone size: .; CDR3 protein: CASSQVSQKGAQYF; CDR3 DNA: TGTGCCAGCAGCCAGGTTTCCCAGAAAGGGGCGCAGTATTTT
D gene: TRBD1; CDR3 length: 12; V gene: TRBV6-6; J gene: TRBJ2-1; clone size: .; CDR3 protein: CASSDRVDEQFF; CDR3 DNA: TGTGCCAGCAGCGACAGGGTCGATGAGCAGTTCTTC
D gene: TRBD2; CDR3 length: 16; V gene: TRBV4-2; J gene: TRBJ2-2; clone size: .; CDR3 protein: CASSPLAGRSTGELFF; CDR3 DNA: TGTGCCAGCAGCCCTCTAGCGGGGCGAAGCACCGGGGAGCTGTTTTTT
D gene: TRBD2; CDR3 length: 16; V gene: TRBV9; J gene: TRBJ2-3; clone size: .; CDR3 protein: CASSVATSGIGDTQYF; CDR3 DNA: TGTGCCAGCAGCGTAGCTACTAGCGGGATAGGAGATACGCAGTATTTT